This is a list of T cell receptor beta chains from one sample in a study of neurological immune-mediated disorders. Using its own MiXCR run on the 5' RACE reads, TCRdb lists one record per CDR3 protein. The sample lists more than 20,000 distinct CDR3 sequences; more than 14% were seen once. Sequenced material: PBMCs. Receptors were obtained from a female donor with HTLV-1-associated myelopathy (HAM/TSP). The CDR3 runs from the conserved cysteine through the conserved F or W. For some rows the clone size is stated as once, few or many, or as a class when expanded; others skip it.

clone_size: many
j_call: TRBJ1-6
v_call: TRBV6-1
cdr3_aa: CASLRGVPVTGSSGIHF

clone_size: many
j_call: TRBJ2-3
v_call: TRBV20-1
cdr3_aa: CSARGQGGDTQYF

clone_size: many
j_call: TRBJ1-4
v_call: TRBV20-1
cdr3_aa: CSARGATNEKLFF

clone_size: few
j_call: TRBJ1-1
v_call: TRBV30
cdr3_aa: CAWSYRDGAFF

clone_size: many
j_call: TRBJ2-3
v_call: TRBV20-1
cdr3_aa: CSARDRFSGRADTQYF

clone_size: many
j_call: TRBJ2-7
v_call: TRBV20-1
cdr3_aa: CSARRDEQYF

clone_size: many
j_call: TRBJ1-1
v_call: TRBV7-2
cdr3_aa: CASSSGQGVWTEAFF

clone_size: many
j_call: TRBJ2-1
v_call: TRBV6-1
cdr3_aa: CATSGTDEYNEQFF

clone_size: many
j_call: TRBJ2-1
v_call: TRBV7-9
cdr3_aa: CASSPRRDEQFF

clone_size: many
j_call: TRBJ1-1
v_call: TRBV18
cdr3_aa: CASSPVPNTEAFF

clone_size: many
j_call: TRBJ2-3
v_call: TRBV3-1
cdr3_aa: CASSQAGADTQYF

clone_size: many
j_call: TRBJ2-3
v_call: TRBV20-1
cdr3_aa: CSAEERTDTQYF

clone_size: many
j_call: TRBJ1-5
v_call: TRBV12-3/TRBV12-4
cdr3_aa: CASSLNRQPQHF

clone_size: few
j_call: TRBJ1-1
v_call: TRBV4-1
cdr3_aa: CASSQLGRTEAFF

clone_size: many
j_call: TRBJ2-3
v_call: TRBV11-1
cdr3_aa: CASSLVVGLTSYTQYF

clone_size: medium-sized
j_call: TRBJ2-7
v_call: TRBV12-3/TRBV12-4
cdr3_aa: CASSPDPGTEYEQYF

clone_size: many
j_call: TRBJ1-2
v_call: TRBV7-9
cdr3_aa: CASSLVTGDGYTF

clone_size: many
j_call: TRBJ2-7
v_call: TRBV7-8
cdr3_aa: CASSLVSGGPIYEQYF

clone_size: medium-sized
j_call: TRBJ1-1
v_call: TRBV20-1
cdr3_aa: CSARDWVAGTEAFF

clone_size: many
j_call: TRBJ2-2
v_call: TRBV5-1
cdr3_aa: CASKAGASTGELFF

clone_size: many
j_call: TRBJ2-5
v_call: TRBV12-5
cdr3_aa: CASGSGRAETQYF

clone_size: many
j_call: TRBJ1-5
v_call: TRBV7-2
cdr3_aa: CASSLGPNQPQHF

clone_size: medium-sized
j_call: TRBJ2-7
v_call: TRBV20-1
cdr3_aa: CSARRAGRSYEQYF

clone_size: many
j_call: TRBJ2-7
v_call: TRBV12-3/TRBV12-4
cdr3_aa: CASSLSGGSLYEQYF

clone_size: medium-sized
j_call: TRBJ2-1
v_call: TRBV20-1
cdr3_aa: CSARTDLSYNEQFF

clone_size: medium-sized
j_call: TRBJ2-7
v_call: TRBV20-1
cdr3_aa: CSARRRQFYEQYF

clone_size: -
j_call: TRBJ2-5
v_call: TRBV3-1
cdr3_aa: CASSYPAGFQETQYF

clone_size: many
j_call: TRBJ2-3
v_call: TRBV20-1
cdr3_aa: CSADGGAETDTQYF

clone_size: many
j_call: TRBJ2-1
v_call: TRBV12-3/TRBV12-4
cdr3_aa: CASLSSSGRVGNEQFF

clone_size: -
j_call: TRBJ2-4
v_call: TRBV7-2
cdr3_aa: CASSLVLRTSGGAENIQYF

clone_size: many
j_call: TRBJ2-7
v_call: TRBV15
cdr3_aa: CATSREGGSYEQYF

clone_size: many
j_call: TRBJ1-1
v_call: TRBV27
cdr3_aa: CASRSTAGRAFF

clone_size: -
j_call: TRBJ1-1
v_call: TRBV4-1
cdr3_aa: CASSQTFRGRVEAFF

clone_size: medium-sized
j_call: TRBJ2-3
v_call: TRBV7-2
cdr3_aa: CASSIPGTDTQYF

clone_size: many
j_call: TRBJ2-1
v_call: TRBV7-9
cdr3_aa: CASSPDSNEQFF

clone_size: once
j_call: TRBJ2-5
v_call: TRBV7-2
cdr3_aa: CASSLWGPPYQETQYF

clone_size: many
j_call: TRBJ2-1
v_call: TRBV7-9
cdr3_aa: CASSLVAGQFYNEQFF

clone_size: many
j_call: TRBJ1-2
v_call: TRBV29-1
cdr3_aa: CSVNPISYGYTF

clone_size: many
j_call: TRBJ2-1
v_call: TRBV24-1
cdr3_aa: CATSGDRGHEQFF

clone_size: many
j_call: TRBJ2-3
v_call: TRBV3-1
cdr3_aa: CASSTTSGMDTQYF

clone_size: many
j_call: TRBJ2-6
v_call: TRBV6-5
cdr3_aa: CASSTYPGVGANVLTF

clone_size: -
j_call: TRBJ2-7
v_call: TRBV5-1
cdr3_aa: CAIIAEGGEYEQYF

clone_size: many
j_call: TRBJ2-4
v_call: TRBV5-8
cdr3_aa: CASSLQGQRDPYF

clone_size: many
j_call: TRBJ2-7
v_call: TRBV4-1
cdr3_aa: CASSQNTGSYEQYF

clone_size: many
j_call: TRBJ2-1
v_call: TRBV7-6
cdr3_aa: CASSLGGGKTWFF

clone_size: -
j_call: TRBJ2-1
v_call: TRBV5-1
cdr3_aa: CASSQGQGSYNEQFF

clone_size: many
j_call: TRBJ2-7
v_call: TRBV20-1
cdr3_aa: CSALRDRAFYEQYF

clone_size: many
j_call: TRBJ2-1
v_call: TRBV20-1
cdr3_aa: CSARDFYEGNEQFF

clone_size: many
j_call: TRBJ1-4
v_call: TRBV7-2
cdr3_aa: CASSFSNGPNEKLFF

clone_size: many
j_call: TRBJ2-7
v_call: TRBV12-3/TRBV12-4
cdr3_aa: CASSFAGGAGEQYF

clone_size: many
j_call: TRBJ2-4
v_call: TRBV7-2
cdr3_aa: CASSLSGQGVLYIQYF

clone_size: large
j_call: TRBJ1-6
v_call: TRBV20-1
cdr3_aa: CSATTIGVNSPLHF

clone_size: many
j_call: TRBJ2-7
v_call: TRBV5-1
cdr3_aa: CASSLGAAYEQYF

clone_size: many
j_call: TRBJ1-6
v_call: TRBV7-8
cdr3_aa: CASSQTGGWSPLHF

clone_size: many
j_call: TRBJ1-6
v_call: TRBV7-2
cdr3_aa: CASSNRQGGSPLHF

clone_size: -
j_call: TRBJ2-7
v_call: TRBV9
cdr3_aa: CASSVGGGHSYEQYF

clone_size: -
j_call: TRBJ2-3
v_call: TRBV20-1
cdr3_aa: CSARDRALREGPGDTQYF

clone_size: -
j_call: TRBJ2-3
v_call: TRBV20-1
cdr3_aa: CSARELGLSGSTNTQYF